The rows below give T cell receptor beta chains drawn from one sample of a study of identical twins. TCRdb used MiXCR to reprocess the 5' RACE reads, holding one entry per CDR3 protein. Here the sample spans a few hundred thousand distinct CDR3 sequences, roughly an eighth being singletons. The data were also submitted as part of a second study, on yellow fever vaccine responses in identical twins.

The specimen was memory (CD45RO+) T cells sorted from blood. These receptors originate from a woman between 18 and 30 years old in good health. Both conserved end residues are part of each CDR3. The D gene is left open where the match is weak. Where a row states a size, it is once, few, many or the class of an expanded clone; other rows omit it.

clone_size: NA; d_call: NA; cdr3_length: 17; v_call: TRBV21-1; j_call: TRBJ1-1; cdr3_nt: TGTGCCAGTTTTCGAACTACAGGGGGCATTGGAAGCTCTGAAGCTTTCTTT; cdr3_aa: CASFRTTGGIGSSEAFF
clone_size: many; d_call: TRBD1; cdr3_length: 14; v_call: TRBV7-8; j_call: TRBJ1-2; cdr3_nt: TGTGCCAGCAGCTCCCTTGCAGGGGGCTATGGCTACACCTTC; cdr3_aa: CASSSLAGGYGYTF
clone_size: NA; d_call: TRBD2; cdr3_length: 18; v_call: TRBV12-3/TRBV12-4; j_call: TRBJ2-3; cdr3_nt: TGTGCCTGCAGTCCCTCTCATAAGCGGGGGGCTAGAACAGATACGCAGTATTTT; cdr3_aa: CACSPSHKRGARTDTQYF
clone_size: many; d_call: NA; cdr3_length: 15; v_call: TRBV12-3/TRBV12-4; j_call: TRBJ2-2; cdr3_nt: TGTGCCAGCAGTTTACGGGCGGGGAACACCGGGGAGCTGTTTTTT; cdr3_aa: CASSLRAGNTGELFF
clone_size: many; d_call: NA; cdr3_length: 14; v_call: TRBV25-1; j_call: TRBJ1-2; cdr3_nt: TGTGCCAGCAGTGTGGACGGAAATAACTATGGCTACACCTTC; cdr3_aa: CASSVDGNNYGYTF
clone_size: NA; d_call: TRBD2; cdr3_length: 17; v_call: TRBV11-2; j_call: TRBJ2-1; cdr3_nt: TGTGCCAGCAGCTTAGGACTAGCGGGAGTAAAGTCCAATGAGCAGTTCTTC; cdr3_aa: CASSLGLAGVKSNEQFF
clone_size: many; d_call: NA; cdr3_length: 13; v_call: TRBV6-4; j_call: TRBJ1-1; cdr3_nt: TGTGCCAGCAGTGAGAGGGAGAACACTGAAGCTTTCTTT; cdr3_aa: CASSERENTEAFF
clone_size: NA; d_call: NA; cdr3_length: 17; v_call: TRBV12-3/TRBV12-4; j_call: TRBJ2-6; cdr3_nt: TGTGCCAGCAAGGTGGGGCCGTTGGGCTCTGGGGCCAACGTCCTGACTTTC; cdr3_aa: CASKVGPLGSGANVLTF
clone_size: NA; d_call: TRBD2; cdr3_length: 14; v_call: TRBV20-1; j_call: TRBJ2-1; cdr3_nt: TGCAGTGCTGAGAGCGGGAGGGCCGTGGATGAGCAGTTCTTC; cdr3_aa: CSAESGRAVDEQFF
clone_size: many; d_call: NA; cdr3_length: 14; v_call: TRBV7-2; j_call: TRBJ2-3; cdr3_nt: TGTGCCAGCAGCCCCTCAGAGGCCGCAGATACGCAGTATTTT; cdr3_aa: CASSPSEAADTQYF
clone_size: many; d_call: NA; cdr3_length: 14; v_call: TRBV24-1; j_call: TRBJ1-1; cdr3_nt: TGTGCCACCAGTGACCAAATCCCGAACGCTGAAGCTTTCTTT; cdr3_aa: CATSDQIPNAEAFF
clone_size: few; d_call: NA; cdr3_length: 16; v_call: TRBV5-1; j_call: TRBJ1-4; cdr3_nt: TGCGCCAGCAGCTTGGGTCAGAGTGCAACTAATGAAAAACTGTTTTTT; cdr3_aa: CASSLGQSATNEKLFF
clone_size: NA; d_call: NA; cdr3_length: 15; v_call: TRBV27; j_call: TRBJ2-1; cdr3_nt: TGTGCCAGCAGTTTAAGGGGTGAGGGCGGAAATGAGCAGTTCTTC; cdr3_aa: CASSLRGEGGNEQFF
clone_size: NA; d_call: NA; cdr3_length: 14; v_call: TRBV5-6; j_call: TRBJ2-5; cdr3_nt: TGTGCCAGCAGCCCATTACAGGGTAAAGAGACCCAGTACTTC; cdr3_aa: CASSPLQGKETQYF
clone_size: many; d_call: TRBD2; cdr3_length: 18; v_call: TRBV5-1; j_call: TRBJ2-1; cdr3_nt: TGCGCCAGCAGCCCTAAACTGGTGCGGGGGGATCTCTACAATGAGCAGTTCTTC; cdr3_aa: CASSPKLVRGDLYNEQFF
clone_size: NA; d_call: NA; cdr3_length: 11; v_call: TRBV6-6; j_call: TRBJ1-3; cdr3_nt: TGTGCTCTAGGTGCTGGAAACACCATATATTTT; cdr3_aa: CALGAGNTIYF
clone_size: NA; d_call: NA; cdr3_length: 15; v_call: TRBV6-1; j_call: TRBJ2-7; cdr3_nt: TGTGCCAGCAAAGTCGACGGGGGGCCTACCTACGAGCAGTACTTC; cdr3_aa: CASKVDGGPTYEQYF
clone_size: few; d_call: TRBD2; cdr3_length: 16; v_call: TRBV4-2; j_call: TRBJ2-3; cdr3_nt: TGTGCCAGCAGCCAAATTAGCGGGGGACTCACAGATACGCAGTATTTT; cdr3_aa: CASSQISGGLTDTQYF
clone_size: few; d_call: NA; cdr3_length: 11; v_call: TRBV29-1; j_call: TRBJ2-7; cdr3_nt: TGCAGCGTCGAGAACAGGGACGAGCAGTACTTC; cdr3_aa: CSVENRDEQYF
clone_size: few; d_call: TRBD2; cdr3_length: 18; v_call: TRBV15; j_call: TRBJ2-1; cdr3_nt: TGTGCCACCAGCAGAGATGCGGGGGGACTAGCGGGGGGGCCTGAGCAGTTCTTC; cdr3_aa: CATSRDAGGLAGGPEQFF
clone_size: NA; d_call: NA; cdr3_length: 14; v_call: TRBV28; j_call: TRBJ2-7; cdr3_nt: TGTGCCAGCAGTTTATCCCCCCCCCCCTACGAGCAGTACTTC; cdr3_aa: CASSLSPPPYEQYF
clone_size: many; d_call: TRBD1; cdr3_length: 13; v_call: TRBV27; j_call: TRBJ1-2; cdr3_nt: TGTGCCAGCAGTTTTGGACAGGGGTTCGGCTACACCTTC; cdr3_aa: CASSFGQGFGYTF
clone_size: few; d_call: TRBD2; cdr3_length: 14; v_call: TRBV20-1; j_call: TRBJ2-5; cdr3_nt: TGCAGTGGACAAGCGGGAGGGCCGGGGGAGACCCAGTACTTC; cdr3_aa: CSGQAGGPGETQYF
clone_size: NA; d_call: NA; cdr3_length: 15; v_call: TRBV27; j_call: TRBJ2-3; cdr3_nt: TGTGCCAGCAGCCGCCGGACTACTAGCACAGATACGCAGTATTTT; cdr3_aa: CASSRRTTSTDTQYF
clone_size: NA; d_call: TRBD2; cdr3_length: 14; v_call: TRBV10-3; j_call: TRBJ2-1; cdr3_nt: TGTGCCATCAGTCCAAGCGGGGCCAGCAATGAGCAGTTCTTC; cdr3_aa: CAISPSGASNEQFF
clone_size: many; d_call: TRBD1; cdr3_length: 17; v_call: TRBV12-5; j_call: TRBJ1-1; cdr3_nt: TGTGCTAGTGGTTTGGAACAAGGGACAGTCAGTCGCACTGAAGCTTTCTTT; cdr3_aa: CASGLEQGTVSRTEAFF
clone_size: NA; d_call: NA; cdr3_length: 16; v_call: TRBV3-1; j_call: TRBJ1-6; cdr3_nt: TGTGCCAGCAGCCAGACGAGGACAGCGGGTAATTCACCCCTCCACTTT; cdr3_aa: CASSQTRTAGNSPLHF
clone_size: few; d_call: NA; cdr3_length: 14; v_call: TRBV7-9; j_call: TRBJ2-2; cdr3_nt: TGTGCCAGCAGCTTCAACGCGAACACCGGGGAGCTGTTTTTT; cdr3_aa: CASSFNANTGELFF
clone_size: many; d_call: TRBD2; cdr3_length: 17; v_call: TRBV9; j_call: TRBJ2-1; cdr3_nt: TGTGCCAGCAGCGTAGCGGCTAGCGGGATACTCGGCAATGAGCAGTTCTTC; cdr3_aa: CASSVAASGILGNEQFF
clone_size: NA; d_call: NA; cdr3_length: 16; v_call: TRBV5-1; j_call: TRBJ2-5; cdr3_nt: TGCGCCAGCAGCTTGGCCCCGGGACAATCTAAAGAGACCCAGTACTTC; cdr3_aa: CASSLAPGQSKETQYF
clone_size: NA; d_call: NA; cdr3_length: 15; v_call: TRBV5-4; j_call: TRBJ1-2; cdr3_nt: TGTGCCAGCAGCTTATTAGGGACAACCCTCGGGGGCTACACCTTC; cdr3_aa: CASSLLGTTLGGYTF
clone_size: NA; d_call: TRBD1; cdr3_length: 12; v_call: TRBV3-1; j_call: TRBJ1-1; cdr3_nt: TGTGCCAGCAGCCAAATGGACAGGGAAGCTTTCTTT; cdr3_aa: CASSQMDREAFF
clone_size: NA; d_call: TRBD2; cdr3_length: 14; v_call: TRBV7-2; j_call: TRBJ2-3; cdr3_nt: TGTGCCAGCAGCTGGACTAGCCTCGCAGATACGCAGTATTTT; cdr3_aa: CASSWTSLADTQYF
clone_size: NA; d_call: TRBD1; cdr3_length: 13; v_call: TRBV7-6; j_call: TRBJ1-1; cdr3_nt: TGTGCCAGCAGCCCTAATCGGGACAGTGAAGCTTTCTTT; cdr3_aa: CASSPNRDSEAFF
clone_size: NA; d_call: NA; cdr3_length: 12; v_call: TRBV6-6; j_call: TRBJ2-7; cdr3_nt: TGTGTCAGCATTGGGAGTTCCTACGAGCAGTACTTC; cdr3_aa: CVSIGSSYEQYF
clone_size: few; d_call: NA; cdr3_length: 13; v_call: TRBV24-1; j_call: TRBJ2-5; cdr3_nt: TGTGCCACCAGTCAGGCAGGCCAAGAGACCCAGTACTTC; cdr3_aa: CATSQAGQETQYF
clone_size: NA; d_call: TRBD1; cdr3_length: 16; v_call: TRBV5-4; j_call: TRBJ2-1; cdr3_nt: TGTGCCAGCAGCTTGCAGGGGGTTGTGGGAGCAAATGAGCAGTTCTTC; cdr3_aa: CASSLQGVVGANEQFF
clone_size: few; d_call: NA; cdr3_length: 17; v_call: TRBV6-2/TRBV6-3; j_call: TRBJ2-3; cdr3_nt: TGTGCCAGCAGTTACTCCCGACTACCCTCGTCCACAGATACGCAGTATTTT; cdr3_aa: CASSYSRLPSSTDTQYF
clone_size: many; d_call: NA; cdr3_length: 14; v_call: TRBV5-1; j_call: TRBJ2-1; cdr3_nt: TGCGCCAGCAGCTTGGGGGGCCCCTACAATGAGCAGTTCTTC; cdr3_aa: CASSLGGPYNEQFF
clone_size: many; d_call: NA; cdr3_length: 12; v_call: TRBV28; j_call: TRBJ2-5; cdr3_nt: TGTGCCAGCACCACCTTGGGGAGGCTCCAGTACTTC; cdr3_aa: CASTTLGRLQYF
clone_size: few; d_call: TRBD2; cdr3_length: 13; v_call: TRBV28; j_call: TRBJ2-2; cdr3_nt: TGTGCCAGCACGGGGGAGGGCACCGGGGAGCTGTTTTTT; cdr3_aa: CASTGEGTGELFF
clone_size: few; d_call: TRBD2; cdr3_length: 15; v_call: TRBV20-1; j_call: TRBJ2-4; cdr3_nt: TGCAGTGCTAACATAGCGGGAGGCACCAAAAACATTCAGTACTTC; cdr3_aa: CSANIAGGTKNIQYF
clone_size: few; d_call: TRBD1; cdr3_length: 15; v_call: TRBV6-4; j_call: TRBJ1-1; cdr3_nt: TGTGCCAGCAGTCCAGGGGGCAATTTGAACACTGAAGCTTTCTTT; cdr3_aa: CASSPGGNLNTEAFF
clone_size: many; d_call: NA; cdr3_length: 14; v_call: TRBV5-1; j_call: TRBJ2-1; cdr3_nt: TGCGCCAGCAGCTTACTAGGCTCCTACAATGAGCAGTTCTTC; cdr3_aa: CASSLLGSYNEQFF